This T cell receptor beta chain appears in the sequencing data of a study of blood T cell repertoires in COVID-19. Across the whole study: Acute and convalescent COVID-19 specimens originated in the United States, Italy and Spain.

Germline V gene lookup returns CDR1 SEHNR and CDR2 FQNEAQ (reference sequence). The CDR3 totals 13 residues. V lost 5 bases to trimming and J lost 3 bases, with 9 bases between them. In the authors' workflow: Reference gene primer amplification yielded estimated nucleated cell counts. Data came from immunoSEQ multiplex PCR; TCRdb stores just in-frame clones and leaves some out. V, J and clone size were drawn from that table, and D and trimming were deduced from the DNA. Of 90,000 to 130,000 clones in the sample, roughly 70% are singletons; the top ten hold 1.8%. Input material: peripheral blood. V and J are TRBV7-9 and TRBJ2-3, with D perhaps assigned TRBD1 or TRBD2 (6 bases each). The TCR was taken from a middle-aged woman with acute or convalescent COVID-19. DNA of the CDR3: TGTGCCAGCAGCAGGGGGACTACAGATACGCAGTATTTT. Its translation is CASSRGTTDTQYF.